The 21 T cell receptor beta chains in this list originate from one sample, sequenced in a study of T cell responses to AZD1222 COVID-19 vaccine. Data came from immunoSEQ multiplex PCR; TCRdb stores just in-frame clones and leaves some out. The sample records about 110,000 clones, around 93% being singletons. Sequences were derived from peripheral blood, sampled 28 days after the second AZD1222 dose. The receptor source for this set is an adult who received the AZD1222 COVID-19 vaccine.

This chain connects TRBV10-3 to TRBJ2-7; the match to TRBD2 covers 9 bases. Germline trimming cut 6 bases from V and 5 bases from J; bases unmatched to any gene: 14. The CDR3 covers 16 residues. Germline CDR1 and CDR2: ENHRY and SYGVKD. CDR3 protein: CAISAPPRSGGNEQYF. In DNA form, the CDR3 reads TGTGCCATCAGCGCCCCCCCCCGTAGCGGGGGAAACGAGCAGTACTTC.

This chain connects TRBV4-1 to TRBJ2-7, with D perhaps TRBD2 (6 bases). The germline CDR1 and CDR2 sequences are MGHRA and YSYEKL. The CDR3 covers 15 residues. The V and J ends lost 2 bases and 2 bases respectively, with 13 bases between them. CDR3 coding DNA: TGCGCCAGCAGCCAAAAACCGGGACTTCCCTACGAGCAGTACTTC. Its protein is CASSQKPGLPYEQYF.

The rearrangement joins TRBV19 to TRBJ1-2; tentatively, D is TRBD1 (6 bases). Germline values: CDR1 LNHDA, CDR2 SQIVND (reference sequence). V shed 5 bases and J shed 5 bases, with 18 bases lying between them. The CDR3 runs to 15 residues. CDR3 protein: CASSPAFTGSYGYTF. The CDR3 nucleotides read TGTGCCAGTAGTCCCGCGTTCACAGGGTCTTATGGCTACACCTTC.

V gene TRBV19 combines with J gene TRBJ1-1; the D is unclear. V lost 3 bases and J lost 4, with 12 bases in between. Per germline, CDR1 LNHDA and CDR2 SQIVND (reference sequence). The CDR3 sequence is 14 residues long. CDR3 loop: CASSMALVSTEAFF. CDR3 bases: TGTGCCAGTAGTATGGCCCTCGTCAGCACTGAAGCTTTCTTT. Using reference TRBV19 and TRBJ1-1 for the parts outside the CDR3, the full variable domain is DGGITQSPKYLFRKEGQNVTLSCEQNLNHDAMYWYRQDPGQGLRLIYYSQIVNDFQKGDIAEGYSVSREKKESFPLTVTSAQKNPTAFYLCASSMALVSTEAFFGQGTRLTVV.

V and J are TRBV7-9 and TRBJ2-1; D gene unclear. With 1 base removed from V and 8 bases from J, the gap between germline ends came to 3 bases. The CDR3 has 11 residues. The germline gives CDR1 SEHNR, CDR2 FQNEAQ (reference sequence). The DNA for the CDR3 is TGTGCCAGCAGCTTAGACCATGAGCAGTTCTTC. As protein: CASSLDHEQFF.

The rearrangement links TRBV3-1 (or the pseudogene TRBV3-2) to TRBJ1-6; D gene ambiguous. V was shortened by 1 base and J by 4 bases, with 11 bases between the two germline ends. From germline, CDR1 is LGHDT and CDR2 YNNKEL (reference sequence). The CDR3 runs to 16 residues. The CDR3 sequence: CASSQGPNHYNSPLHF. In DNA form, the CDR3 reads TGTGCCAGCAGCCAAGGTCCGAATCATTATAATTCACCCCTCCACTTT.

The V and J genes are TRBV5-1 and TRBJ2-1; 7 bases align to TRBD2. The germline CDR1 and CDR2 sequences are SGHRS and YFSETQ. V shed 4 bases and J 5 bases; nucleotides not matched to a gene: 15. This CDR3 has 17 amino acids. The CDR3 DNA sequence: TGCGCCAGCAGCCGGAACTACCGGGACTATAGTAACAATGAGCAGTTCTTC. Its translation: CASSRNYRDYSNNEQFF.

This chain joins TRBV28 and TRBJ1-6; no reliable D call. Germline CDR1 MDHEN, CDR2 SYDVKM. Trimming took 6 bases from V and 8 from J, leaving 14 bases between them. This CDR3 is built from 14 residues. CDR3 nucleotide sequence: TGTGCCAGCAGGGGATCGGTCGGGGATTCACCCCTCCACTTT. It yields the protein CASRGSVGDSPLHF.

V usage is TRBV6-5 and J usage is TRBJ2-3; no clear D. CDR3 length equals 15 residues. Trimming stripped 3 bases from V and 2 bases from J, with 12 bases between. Germline V lookup: CDR1 MNHEY, CDR2 SVGAGI. The DNA of the CDR3 is TGTGCCAGCAGTTATGAGGCAGAAGCCACAGATACGCAGTATTTT. Protein: CASSYEAEATDTQYF.

The genes are TRBV10-3 and TRBJ2-5, with 7 bases fitting TRBD1. CDR1 is ENHRY, CDR2 SYGVKD, per germline. CDR3 length equals 14 residues. V lost 6 bases and J lost 5; bases outside the gene matches: 9. CDR3 region: CAIRGDSLWETQYF. The CDR3 DNA sequence: TGTGCCATCAGAGGGGACAGTTTATGGGAGACCCAGTACTTC.

The sample holds a few counts of this clone. The chain joins TRBV5-1 to TRBJ1-2, with no clear D. This CDR3 is built from 13 residues. Germline V CDR1 and CDR2: SGHRS, YFSETQ. The V and J ends lost 2 bases and 0 bases respectively, with 5 bases between them. The CDR3 sequence: CASSFSSNYGYTF. In DNA, the CDR3 is TGCGCCAGCAGCTTTTCCTCTAACTATGGCTACACCTTC. Variable domain in full (rest from reference TRBV5-1 and TRBJ1-2): KAGVTQTPRYLIKTRGQQVTLSCSPISGHRSVSWYQQTPGQGLQFLFEYFSETQRNKGNFPGRFSGRQFSNSRSEMNVSTLELGDSALYLCASSFSSNYGYTFGSGTRLTVV.

V gene TRBV7-9 combines with J gene TRBJ2-7, with 9 bases fitting TRBD1. This CDR3 has 15 residues. The trim removed 5 bases at V and 2 bases at J, leaving 7 bases unmatched. CDR1 and CDR2 from the germline V gene are SEHNR and FQNEAQ (reference sequence). CDR3 loop: CASSPGQGTPYEQYF. The CDR3 DNA reads as TGTGCCAGCAGCCCCGGACAGGGGACCCCCTACGAGCAGTACTTC. The full variable domain, its missing parts supplied by reference TRBV7-9 and TRBJ2-7, is DTGVSQNPRHKITKRGQNVTFRCDPISEHNRLYWYRQTLGQGPEFLTYFQNEAQLEKSRLLSDRFSAERPKGSFSTLEIQRTEQGDSAMYLCASSPGQGTPYEQYFGPGTRLTVT.

V and J are TRBV5-4 and TRBJ1-1, with 10 bases matching TRBD1. Germline V gene lookup returns CDR1 SGHNT and CDR2 YYREEE (reference sequence). Trimming cost V 3 bases and J 11 bases; bases outside gene matches: 13. The CDR3 covers 15 residues. DNA for the CDR3: TGTGCCAGCAGCTCCGGAGAGGGACAGGGGTTTTTGGCTTTCTTT. It is translated as CASSSGEGQGFLAFF.

This chain connects TRBV27 to TRBJ1-6, with D maybe TRBD1 (5 bases). The CDR3 contains 14 residues. The germline V gene encodes CDR1 MNHEY and CDR2 SMNVEV (reference sequence). V was pared by 4 bases and J by 7 bases, with 11 bases between. CDR3 amino acids: CASSWQGPNSPLHF. The CDR3 region has the DNA TGTGCCAGCAGTTGGCAGGGTCCCAATTCACCCCTCCACTTT.

The V gene is TRBV5-6, the J gene TRBJ2-3, with 14 positions matching TRBD2. Germline V gives CDR1 SGHDT, CDR2 YYEEEE. Unmatched junction bases numbered 4, after V lost 3 bases and J lost 4 bases. The CDR3 totals 16 residues. CDR3 DNA: TGTGCCAGCAGCTCGGCGACTAGCGGGAGGGCAGATACGCAGTATTTT. Translating gives CASSSATSGRADTQYF.

The chain joins TRBV14 to TRBJ1-2; tentative D call: TRBD1 (5 bases). This CDR3 contains 13 residues. Germline-derived CDR1 and CDR2 are SGHDN and FVKESK. V was shortened by 0 bases and J by 8 bases, with 10 bases between the two germline ends. The CDR3 nucleotides read TGTGCCAGCAGCCAAGATCCAGGGCAAGGCTACACCTTC. This codes for CASSQDPGQGYTF.

CDR3 in amino acids: CSARDADTQYF. DNA of the CDR3: TGCAGTGCTAGAGATGCAGATACGCAGTATTTT. The chain links TRBV20-1 to TRBJ2-3; no clear D. V lost 0 bases, J lost 4 bases, and 2 bases lay in between. The length of the CDR3 is 11 residues. Germline values: CDR1 DFQATT, CDR2 SNEGSKA (reference sequence).

This chain connects TRBV3-1 (or the pseudogene TRBV3-2) to TRBJ2-5, with D possibly matching TRBD1 (6 bases). CDR3 size: 14 residues. Trimming took 4 bases from V and 5 from J, leaving 14 bases between them. Germline V gene data show CDR1 as LGHDT and CDR2 as YNNKEL (reference sequence). The CDR3 sequence is CASSPSERGETQYF. CDR3 coding DNA: TGTGCCAGCAGCCCCTCCGAGAGGGGGGAGACCCAGTACTTC.

This clone was seen once. Other DNA variants within this sample encode the same CDR3. The chain has TRBV19 and TRBJ1-5; D remains unclear. Trimming shortened V by 5 bases and J by 1 base, and 9 bases separated the two germline ends. Germline V gene data show CDR1 as LNHDA and CDR2 as SQIVND (reference sequence). The CDR3 length is 14 residues. CDR3: CASSPQISNQPQHF. Here the CDR3 DNA reads TGTGCCAGTAGTCCACAGATAAGCAATCAGCCCCAGCATTTT.

This clone was detected only once. V usage is TRBV6-1 and J usage is TRBJ1-5; the D is unclear. In germline, CDR1 is MNHNS, CDR2 SASEGT. V was clipped by 4 bases and J by 3 bases, with 16 bases between them. CDR3 length: 16 amino acids. CDR3: CASSGQTMGNNQPQHF. CDR3 sequence (DNA): TGTGCCAGCAGTGGGCAGACAATGGGGAACAATCAGCCCCAGCATTTT.

The chain links TRBV2 to TRBJ1-2; the match to TRBD1 covers 8 bases. Germline V gives CDR1 SNHLY, CDR2 FYNNEI. The length of the CDR3 is 14 residues. V shed 6 bases and J 6 bases; nucleotides not matched to a gene: 9. The CDR3 bases are TGTGCCAGCAGCCAGGACAGGGAGAGTAATGGCTACACCTTC. Translated, it gives CASSQDRESNGYTF.